The clone carrying this T cell receptor (beta chain) was seen once. Germline-derived CDR1 and CDR2 are MNHEY and SMNVEV (reference sequence). V lost 4 bases to trimming and J lost 1 base, with 16 bases between them. The CDR3 totals 17 residues. This entry is derived from a study of T cell changes during pregnancy in multiple sclerosis. Some clones are missing from TCRdb's copy, which holds only in-frame ones; the method was immunoSEQ multiplex PCR. The sample holds 15,000 to 20,000 clones; 95% to 96% are singletons and the top ten take about 0.89%. This material consisted of peripheral blood, taken in the third trimester of pregnancy. The rearrangement links TRBV27 to TRBJ2-2, with a weak D call TRBD1 (6 bases). The sequence came from a female donor with multiple sclerosis, enrolled in a pregnancy study. The CDR3 coding sequence is TGTGCCAGCAGTTGGGGTGGTAGGGGGAGGAACACCGGGGAGCTGTTTTTT. Its translation: CASSWGGRGRNTGELFF.